Sequencing of this T cell receptor beta chain was carried out in a study of blood T cell repertoires in COVID-19 (dated by TCRdb to 2020 to 2021). About the full investigation: The collaborator samples originated in the United States, Italy and Spain and spanned the acute and convalescent phases of COVID-19. The material from the prospective study consisted of cDNA or gDNA derived from T cells, B-cell-depleted T cells, or PBMCs. Deeply sampled blood TCRbeta repertoires from subjects exposed to, actively infected with, or recovered from COVID-19 were included in the dataset. The repertoires were made available in a free public database intended to serve as a resource for research on the immune response to SARS-CoV-2. Samples came from the ongoing ImmuneRACE study (first 160 participants) plus 1,254 subjects from 6 global collaborators. A de-identified subject ID, COVID-19 status, age in years and sex were almost always included in the sample metadata. Where HLA class I and class II types were available, the types were taken from metadata supplied by the sample provider, not from assay-based typing. Paper-wide results and their limitations: Clinical and demographic metadata were provided uncurated, with the amount varying by source and participant.

Whole blood was collected in K2EDTA tubes by collaborating institutions according to the institutions' own protocols. For TCRbeta analysis, collaborator samples were shipped as frozen whole blood, as isolated PBMCs, or as DNA extracted from either sample type. The immunoSEQ Assay, a bias-controlled multiplex PCR, was used to amplify TCRbeta CDR3 regions from genomic DNA. The paper's data handling went like this. Nucleated cell counts per sample were estimated from amplification of reference gene primers within the assay. Sequence reads were collapsed and filtered to measure the absolute abundance of every unique TCRbeta CDR3 rearrangement. For each sample, productive Simpson clonality was calculated by taking the square root of Simpson's diversity index across productive rearrangements. TCRdb provides this immuneACCESS table in a form limited to in-frame rearrangements. Some clones are lacking; in checked studies, under half of them reflect an unresolved V gene, and why the rest are absent is not known. That table furnishes V, J and clone size, whereas the DNA furnished D and trimming. Here the sample has some 180,000 clones; around 85% occur a single time. The ten largest account for around 8% of the sample.

Inclusive of the bounding cysteine and phenylalanine, the CDR3 is 15 residues long. Here the CDR3 DNA is all that survives: 45 bases in frame from base 1. In the germline V gene (reference sequence), CDR1 corresponds to SGHNT and CDR2 to YYREEE. Trimming accounts for 2 bases at V and 6 bases at J, while the number of junction bases matched to no gene is 7. A note on this clone: Its antigen remains undetermined. The record has no base qualities; no much larger clone is one base away.

The source material was peripheral blood. The clonotype was recovered from a woman aged 60-75 years with acute or convalescent COVID-19. The chain links TRBV5-4 with TRBJ2-1, and 8 junctional nucleotides match TRBD2. The CDR3 in this case is CASSLSGREGNEQFF. The sequence in DNA is TGTGCCAGCAGCTTAAGCGGGAGAGAAGGCAATGAGCAGTTCTTC.